The clone carrying this TCR beta chain was observed a handful of times. CDR3 length: 15 residues. Between the trimmed V and J ends, which lost 0 bases and 4 bases, there was a span of 12 bases. CDR1 and CDR2 (germline): SGHDN, FVKESK. Semi-nested PCR with Nested Universal Primer A followed constant-region reverse priming of full-length variable regions. A single record per CDR3 protein comes from TCRdb applying MiXCR to the 5' RACE reads. Of approximately 30,000 distinct CDR3 sequences listed, around 22% are singletons. Sample: memory CD4+ T cells sorted from blood. Subset described: memory CD4+ T cells, CD4+CD45RO+CD25-. The gene calls are TRBV14 and TRBJ2-5; D is unclear. This TCR came from a female donor with breast cancer. The CDR3 sequence is CASSQDTHAGETQYF. The CDR3 DNA sequence: TGTGCCAGCAGCCAAGATACCCACGCCGGAGAGACCCAGTACTTC.